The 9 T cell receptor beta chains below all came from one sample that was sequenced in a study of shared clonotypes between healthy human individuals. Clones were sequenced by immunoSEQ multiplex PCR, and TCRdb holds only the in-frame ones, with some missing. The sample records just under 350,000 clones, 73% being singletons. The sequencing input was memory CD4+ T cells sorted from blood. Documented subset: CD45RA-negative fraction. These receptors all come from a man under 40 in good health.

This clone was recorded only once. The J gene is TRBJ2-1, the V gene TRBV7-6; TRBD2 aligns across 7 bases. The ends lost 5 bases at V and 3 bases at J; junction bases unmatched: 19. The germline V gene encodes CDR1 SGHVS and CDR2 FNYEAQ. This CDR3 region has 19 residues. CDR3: CASSPSSHQAGPFYNEQFF. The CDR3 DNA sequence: TGTGCCAGCAGCCCGAGCTCCCACCAAGCGGGACCCTTCTACAATGAGCAGTTCTTC.

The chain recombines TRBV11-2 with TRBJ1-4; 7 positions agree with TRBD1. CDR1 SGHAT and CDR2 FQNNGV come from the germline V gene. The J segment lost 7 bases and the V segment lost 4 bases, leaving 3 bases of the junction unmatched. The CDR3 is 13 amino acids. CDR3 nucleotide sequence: TGTGCCAGCAGCTCTCGACAGGGTGAAAAACTGTTTTTT. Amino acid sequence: CASSSRQGEKLFF.

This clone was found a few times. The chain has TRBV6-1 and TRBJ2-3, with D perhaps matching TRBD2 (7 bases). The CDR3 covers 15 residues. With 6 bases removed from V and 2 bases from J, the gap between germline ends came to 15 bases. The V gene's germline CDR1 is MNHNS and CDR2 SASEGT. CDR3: CASSPGRGYTDTQYF. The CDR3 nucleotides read TGTGCCAGCAGCCCGGGGAGGGGGTACACAGATACGCAGTATTTT.

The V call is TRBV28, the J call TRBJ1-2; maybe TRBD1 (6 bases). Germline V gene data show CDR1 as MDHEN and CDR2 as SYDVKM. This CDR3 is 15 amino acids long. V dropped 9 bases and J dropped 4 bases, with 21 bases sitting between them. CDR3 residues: CASKRRRGLPYGYTF. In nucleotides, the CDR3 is TGTGCCAGTAAAAGACGTCGGGGGCTCCCCTATGGCTACACCTTC.

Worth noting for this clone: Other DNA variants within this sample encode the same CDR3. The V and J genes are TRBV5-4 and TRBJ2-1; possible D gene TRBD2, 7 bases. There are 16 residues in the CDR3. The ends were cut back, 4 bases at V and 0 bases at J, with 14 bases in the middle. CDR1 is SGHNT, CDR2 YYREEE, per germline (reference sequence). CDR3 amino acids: CASSRGGVSSYNEQFF. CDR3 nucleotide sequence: TGTGCCAGCAGCAGAGGGGGGGTTAGCTCCTACAATGAGCAGTTCTTC.

The CDR3 DNA reads as TGCGCCAGCAGCCCAAACCAAGAGACCCAGTACTTC. Its translation is CASSPNQETQYF. The chain has TRBV5-1 and TRBJ2-5, with D uncertain. The germline gives CDR1 SGHRS, CDR2 YFSETQ. The V end lost 4 bases, the J end lost 0 bases, and 4 bases lay between the germline ends. This CDR3 has 12 residues.

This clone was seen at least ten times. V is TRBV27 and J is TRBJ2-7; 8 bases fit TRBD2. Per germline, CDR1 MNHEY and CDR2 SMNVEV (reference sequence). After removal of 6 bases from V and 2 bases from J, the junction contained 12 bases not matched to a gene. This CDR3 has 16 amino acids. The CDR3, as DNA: TGTGCCAGCAGCTTGACAGGTAGCGGGACGCCCTACGAGCAGTACTTC. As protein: CASSLTGSGTPYEQYF.

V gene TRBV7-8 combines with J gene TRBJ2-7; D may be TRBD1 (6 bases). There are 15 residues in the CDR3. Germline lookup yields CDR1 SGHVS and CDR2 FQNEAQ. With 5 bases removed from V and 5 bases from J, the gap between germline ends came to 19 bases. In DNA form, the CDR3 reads TGTGCCAGCAGCGCACCGGGACATACATCCCACGAGCAGTACTTC. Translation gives CASSAPGHTSHEQYF.

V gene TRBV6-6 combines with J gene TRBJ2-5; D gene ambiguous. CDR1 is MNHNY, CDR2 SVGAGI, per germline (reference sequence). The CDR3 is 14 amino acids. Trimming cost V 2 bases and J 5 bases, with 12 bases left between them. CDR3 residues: CASSYHESSETQYF. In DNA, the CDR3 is TGTGCCAGCAGTTACCACGAGAGTTCTGAGACCCAGTACTTC.